Included here is one T cell receptor (beta chain) sequence, with context. The antigen this receptor binds is unknown. At one of its ends the junction is not consistent with the germline gene, which may arise from a read error. The data derive from a study of tumor-infiltrating lymphocytes in primary liver carcinoma (dated by TCRdb to the late 2010s). For the study in its entirety: Hepatocellular carcinoma (four) or combined HCC and intrahepatic cholangiocarcinoma (one) was present in the five patients, who were three men and two women aged 30 to 69 years. Across five regions of each liver tumor, along with adjacent normal tissue and blood, the study brought together TCRbeta repertoire sequencing, expression microarrays and whole-exome sequencing. Each sample produced roughly 3.5 to 7.13 million productive TCRbeta reads, and read depth showed no significant difference between tissue types. Agilent mRNA microarray profiling was performed on the 20 to 25 tumor region samples to relate TCRbeta repertoire diversity to the local molecular phenotype. Repertoires from technical replicates were highly reproducible, with mean shared-clone rates roughly 0.86 and correlation coefficients above 0.95. The tumors of the five patients were staged as T1-T3 N0M0, with maximum diameters ranging from roughly 4 to 10 cm. A total of some 35 specimens from 5 patients went through TCRbeta repertoire sequencing, namely 25 tumor regions, 5 adjacent noncancerous liver tissues and 5 peripheral blood samples. Here is what the overall study found, with its caveats: The study included only a few patients, and the authors note findings should be validated in a larger study. Only the TCR beta chain was sequenced, so true repertoire diversity is likely underestimated because unpaired alpha chains were not captured. Repertoire overlap was found to be higher between tumor regions (mean around 35%) than between tumor-adjacent (around 17%) or tumor-blood (around 15%) pairs, consistent with antigen-driven expansion. Since the samples were bulk and unsorted, there was no way to compare CD4+ and CD8+ T cell repertoires. Just about 8-25% of top clones turned up in all five regions of a tumor, which suggests spatial heterogeneity among tumor-infiltrating T cells. A significantly larger repertoire fraction was made up by the top 250 clones in tumors than in blood (p = 0.039).

Without any cell sorting, total RNA and DNA were co-extracted from about 20-30 mg of bulk tissue using the AllPrep DNA/RNA mini kit. Between November 2015 and March 2016, 4 or 5 patients in China with histopathologically diagnosed primary liver carcinoma had their tumors surgically resected. At the time of sampling, the patients had chronic HBV infection and had not received any treatment. Five spatially separated regions were sampled per tumor: superior, inferior, left-lateral and right-lateral poles, plus the tumor centre. More than 85% viable tumor cells were found by histology in every tumor sample. Each fresh piece of tumor and adjacent tissue was cut in two, with one half stored in RNAlater at -80 degrees C and the other half sent for histology. Starting from 450 to 500 ng total RNA, TCRbeta-specific cDNA was produced by reverse transcription with a constant-region primer and ProtoScript II reverse transcriptase. Three nested multiplex PCR rounds, following a slightly modified ARM-PCR procedure, were used to build the TCRbeta libraries. Each of the first two PCR rounds ran for about 10 cycles and used multiplex TRBV1-TRBV30 forward primers together with a Cbeta reverse primer. A final 25-cycle PCR with Deep VentR polymerase added sample barcodes and Illumina adapters. Amplicons of 200-500 bp were gel-purified with a QIAquick gel extraction kit before sequencing. An Illumina HiSeq 2500 was used to sequence the TCRbeta amplicons with 250-bp paired-end reads. The original pipeline was this. Reads were quality-trimmed with Trimmomatic v0.33, and paired reads were merged with FLASH v1.2.11 to recover full CDR3 sequences. MiGEC v1.2.1b assigned V, D and J germline segments to the rearranged TCRbeta sequences. VDJtools v1.0.0 computed clonotype statistics and Shannon-Wiener diversity indices. Except for diversity analysis, only the 250 most abundant clonotypes of each sample were used in subsequent analyses to reduce sampling bias. TCRdb reprocessed the public reads (quality trimming at Q25 with fastp, clone calling with MiXCR) and kept in-frame beta chains. Each entry merges the rows of one CDR3 protein and shows their most common DNA and genes. The V and J calls come from TCRdb's annotation, not from the publication. The sample data list more than 90,000 distinct CDR3 sequences, and 55% to 80% of these were observed just once. Of the sample, approximately 12% falls within the top ten clones.

CDR1 is given as SNHLY and CDR2 as FYNNEI, both from the germline V gene. Spanning cysteine to phenylalanine, the CDR3 consists of 15 amino acids. CDR3 DNA only is kept here, 45 bases in frame from base 1. The source is a woman aged 55-75 years with primary liver carcinoma and hepatitis B virus infection. The V and J genes are TRBV2 and TRBJ2-2, with the D call perhaps TRBD1 or TRBD2, each one matching 6 bases. The source material was liver tumor tissue from sampling region 2. The cell subset or site label of this sample denotes: tumor region T2, inferior pole. DNA sequence: TGTGCCAGCAGTGAACTCTTTGTCGGGGGCGGGGAGCTGTTATTT. This encodes CASSELFVGGGELLF.